The 32 T cell receptor beta chains presented below share a single source sample, sequenced in a study of blood T cell repertoires in COVID-19. Measured with immunoSEQ multiplex PCR; TCRdb has only the in-frame clones, and not every one. The sample contains around 250,000 clones, 83% of which appear only once. Source material: peripheral blood. The receptors were sampled from a man aged 80 or over with acute or convalescent COVID-19.

The V and J genes are TRBV9 and TRBJ1-2, with TRBD1 identical over 7 bases. Germline-derived CDR1 and CDR2 are SGDLS and YYNGEE. The length of the CDR3 is 13 residues. Trimming at V came to 0 bases and at J to 4 bases, leaving 0 bases not matched to a gene. The CDR3 spells CASSVGTGYGYTF. Here the CDR3 DNA reads TGTGCCAGCAGCGTAGGGACAGGCTATGGCTACACCTTC.

The rearrangement links TRBV12-3 or TRBV12-4 to TRBJ1-1; 7 bases fit TRBD1. The J segment lost 7 bases and the V segment lost 5 bases, leaving 4 bases of the junction unmatched. The CDR3 has 12 residues. In nucleotides, the CDR3 is TGTGCCAGCAGTGCCGGACAGGTTGAAGCTTTCTTT. Its protein product is CASSAGQVEAFF.

This rearrangement joins TRBV28 to TRBJ1-3; 7 positions match TRBD1. V was clipped by 6 bases and J by 0 bases; unmatched bases: 8. The germline CDR1 and CDR2 sequences are MDHEN and SYDVKM. There are 16 residues in the CDR3. CDR3 sequence reads: CASSFTGASSGNTIYF. DNA of the CDR3: TGTGCCAGCAGCTTTACAGGGGCTAGCTCTGGAAACACCATATATTTT. The full variable domain, with the rest looked up from reference TRBV28 and TRBJ1-3, is DVKVTQSSRYLVKRTGEKVFLECVQDMDHENMFWYRQDPGLGLRLIYFSYDVKMKEKGDIPEGYSVSREKKERFSLILESASTNQTSMYLCASSFTGASSGNTIYFGEGSWLTVV.

The chain uses TRBV7-9 and TRBJ1-1; D gene uncertain. The germline CDR1 and CDR2 sequences are SEHNR and FQNEAQ (reference sequence). The CDR3 sequence is 13 residues long. V was pared by 2 bases and J by 7 bases, with 11 bases between. In DNA form, the CDR3 reads TGTGCCAGCAGCTTATCCGTCGCAGTTGAAGCTTTCTTT. Its protein product is CASSLSVAVEAFF.

The rearrangement uses TRBV18 and TRBJ1-1; D possibly corresponds to TRBD1 (6 bases). CDR1 and CDR2 from the germline V gene are KGHSH and LQKENI. The CDR3 spans 13 residues. Trimming removed 2 bases from V and 11 bases from J, with 15 bases in between. The CDR3 bases are TGTGCCAGCTCACCAGAGGCAGGGGTTGGGGCTTTCTTT. Protein: CASSPEAGVGAFF.

The rearrangement joins TRBV18 to TRBJ2-3; 7 bases line up with TRBD1. Germline CDR1 is KGHSH and CDR2 is LQKENI. The CDR3 spans 16 residues. V trimming: 1 base; J trimming: 1 base; junction bases outside the gene matches: 5. The CDR3 sequence: CASSPQGATGTDTQYF. In DNA form, the CDR3 reads TGTGCCAGCTCACCACAGGGGGCAACTGGCACAGATACGCAGTATTTT.

The chain joins TRBV9 to TRBJ1-1; possible D gene TRBD1, 6 bases. The CDR3 is 16 amino acids. The germline CDR1 and CDR2 sequences are SGDLS and YYNGEE. The germline V and J ends were trimmed by 2 bases and 3 bases, with 17 bases remaining between them. CDR3: CASSVSQGLRDTEAFF. CDR3 nucleotides: TGTGCCAGCAGCGTTAGTCAGGGGCTAAGGGACACTGAAGCTTTCTTT. The entire variable domain, with the rest obtained from reference TRBV9 and TRBJ1-1, is as follows: DSGVTQTPKHLITATGQRVTLRCSPRSGDLSVYWYQQSLDQGLQFLIQYYNGEERAKGNILERFSAQQFPDLHSELNLSSLELGDSALYFCASSVSQGLRDTEAFFGQGTRLTVV.

This clone appeared once. The chain carries TRBV20-1 and TRBJ2-3; D remains unclear. Per the germline V gene, CDR1 is DFQATT and CDR2 is SNEGSKA (reference sequence). The V end lost 6 bases, the J end lost 14 bases, and 18 bases lay between the germline ends. The CDR3 runs 11 residues. The CDR3: CSAPRTLRWYF. DNA of the CDR3: TGCAGTGCCCCTCGTACCCTCCGGTGGTATTTT.

This clone turned up a few times. CDR3 DNA sequence: TGTGCCAGTACCGTGGAGGTGGCCGGGGAGCTGTTTTTT. Translated, it gives CASTVEVAGELFF. This rearrangement joins TRBV19 to TRBJ2-2, with a weak D call TRBD2 (5 bases). Germline values: CDR1 LNHDA, CDR2 SQIVND (reference sequence). This CDR3 region has 13 residues. The V gene lost 7 bases and the J gene lost 6 bases, with 12 bases spanning the gap.

The V call is TRBV19, the J call TRBJ1-2; TRBD1 might be the D (5 bases). The germline gives CDR1 LNHDA, CDR2 SQIVND (reference sequence). CDR3 size: 15 residues. Trimming pared 2 bases from V and 3 bases from J, leaving 13 bases between. The DNA of the CDR3 is TGTGCCAGTAGTATATCGACCCCGGGGGACTATGGCTACACCTTC. Translated, it gives CASSISTPGDYGYTF.

The rearrangement joins TRBV7-9 to TRBJ2-7; 7 nucleotides agree with TRBD2. The V segment lost 5 bases and the J segment 5 bases; nucleotides outside the gene matches: 9. CDR3 size: 14 residues. The germline V gene has CDR1 SEHNR and CDR2 FQNEAQ (reference sequence). In nucleotides, the CDR3 is TGTGCCAGCAGCCCGGAACTAGCGACCCACGAGCAGTACTTC. This encodes CASSPELATHEQYF.

This clone was seen just once. The chain couples TRBV6-1 to TRBJ2-3; D gene ambiguous. This CDR3 has 16 residues. V lost 4 bases and J 2 bases, leaving 16 bases between the germline ends. CDR1 is MNHNS and CDR2 is SASEGT in the germline V gene. The CDR3 reads CASSVNGLEFTDTQYF. Here the CDR3 DNA reads TGTGCCAGCAGTGTCAATGGGCTTGAATTCACAGATACGCAGTATTTT.

J is TRBJ1-4 and V is TRBV5-5; D gene unclear. Germline V gives CDR1 SGHKS, CDR2 YYEKEE (reference sequence). The CDR3 extends over 13 amino acids. V gave up 2 bases and J gave up 6 bases, with 8 bases separating them. CDR3 bases: TGTGCCAGCAGCTTTTGGAGCGATGAAAAACTGTTTTTT. It is translated as CASSFWSDEKLFF.

The J gene is TRBJ2-1, the V gene TRBV18; tentatively, D is TRBD2 (6 bases). Trimming removed 3 bases from V and 6 bases from J, with 9 bases in between. CDR1 and CDR2 from the germline V gene are KGHSH and LQKENI. The CDR3 loop spans 13 amino acids. DNA for the CDR3: TGTGCCAGCTCACCGGAGGGATCCAATGAGCAGTTCTTC. It is translated as CASSPEGSNEQFF.

This clone was observed a handful of times. The gene calls are TRBV28 and TRBJ1-3; D possibly corresponds to TRBD1 (6 bases). Trimming removed 5 bases at V and 4 bases at J, with 15 bases between. The CDR3 loop spans 15 amino acids. The germline V gene encodes CDR1 MDHEN and CDR2 SYDVKM. The CDR3 DNA is TGTGCCAGCAGTCTCGACACAGGGAGAGGAAACACCATATATTTT. Protein: CASSLDTGRGNTIYF.

This chain links TRBV7-9 with TRBJ1-3, with D unclear. Germline assignment: CDR1 SEHNR and CDR2 FQNEAQ (reference sequence). The ends were cut back, 2 bases at V and 1 base at J, with 15 bases in the middle. The CDR3 length is 17 residues. The DNA for the CDR3 is TGTGCCAGCAGCTTAATAGACTCTCCCGGGTCTGGAAACACCATATATTTT. Protein sequence: CASSLIDSPGSGNTIYF.

The V call is TRBV13, the J call TRBJ2-6; 7 bases are shared with TRBD2. Germline CDR1 is PRHDT and CDR2 is FYEKMQ (reference sequence). V gave up 2 bases and J gave up 2 bases; unmatched junction bases: 0. This CDR3 region has 15 residues. The CDR3 loop is CASSLRGAGANVLTF. CDR3 bases: TGTGCCAGCAGCTTACGGGGGGCTGGGGCCAACGTCCTGACTTTC.

The chain joins TRBV28 to TRBJ2-7; 9 nucleotides match TRBD1. Germline CDR1 and CDR2: MDHEN and SYDVKM. This CDR3 has 17 amino acids. Germline trimming cut 4 bases from V and 0 bases from J; bases unmatched to any gene: 10. Written as DNA, the CDR3 is TGTGCCAGCAGTTCTCCACAGGGGGCACGAAGCTCCTACGAGCAGTACTTC. Translation: CASSSPQGARSSYEQYF.

The chain couples TRBV5-1 to TRBJ1-1, with 7 nucleotides matching TRBD1. The CDR3 is made up of 15 amino acids. The germline gives CDR1 SGHRS, CDR2 YFSETQ. J lost 7 bases, V lost 0 bases, and 9 bases had no gene match. DNA of the CDR3: TGCGCCAGCAGCTTGGCCCCCGGGACAGCTGATGAAGCTTTCTTT. It yields the protein CASSLAPGTADEAFF.

The chain combines TRBV10-3 with TRBJ2-3; 10 positions match TRBD2. Looked up from germline, CDR1 is ENHRY and CDR2 is SYGVKD. J lost 4 bases, V lost 6 bases, and 7 bases had no gene match. This CDR3 has 15 amino acids. The CDR3 is CAIRSGRADADTQYF. Here the CDR3 DNA reads TGTGCCATCAGGAGCGGGAGGGCCGACGCAGATACGCAGTATTTT.

The chain joins TRBV29-1 to TRBJ2-3, with 8 bases fitting TRBD2. Trimming removed 2 bases from V and 4 bases from J; junction bases left unmatched: 8. The length of the CDR3 is 15 residues. Germline V CDR1 and CDR2: SQVTM, ANQGSEA. CDR3 residues: CSVETREAQADTQYF. The CDR3 DNA follows: TGCAGCGTTGAAACGCGGGAGGCCCAAGCAGATACGCAGTATTTT.

The rearrangement uses TRBV10-1 and TRBJ2-5; 9 bases match TRBD2. The CDR3 is made up of 13 amino acids. J lost 5 bases, V lost 6 bases, and 4 bases had no gene match. Per the germline V gene, CDR1 is WNHNN and CDR2 is SYGVQD (reference sequence). CDR3 in amino acids: CASRGTSRETQYF. The CDR3, as DNA: TGCGCCAGCAGGGGGACTAGCCGTGAGACCCAGTACTTC.

This chain connects TRBV10-2 to TRBJ2-3, with 12 bases fitting TRBD2. V trimming: 4 bases; J trimming: 3 bases; junction bases outside the gene matches: 8. This CDR3 is 17 amino acids long. The germline gives CDR1 WSHSY, CDR2 SAAADI. The DNA for the CDR3 is TGCGCCAGCAGTGGGCTACAACTAGCGGGGGGAACAGATACGCAGTATTTT. Translated: CASSGLQLAGGTDTQYF.

The chain links TRBV3-1 (or the pseudogene TRBV3-2) to TRBJ1-3; D remains ambiguous. Germline values: CDR1 LGHDT, CDR2 YNNKEL (reference sequence). Trimming took 5 bases from V and 0 from J, leaving 14 bases between them. This CDR3 is built from 16 residues. The CDR3, as DNA: TGTGCCAGCAGCTACTGGGCCACCTCCTCTGGAAACACCATATATTTT. Translation gives CASSYWATSSGNTIYF.

V usage is TRBV30 and J usage is TRBJ1-6, with TRBD1 as a possible D gene (5 bases). The CDR3 runs to 11 residues. Germline V CDR1 and CDR2: GTSNPN, SVGIG (reference sequence). The V end lost 5 bases, the J end lost 12 bases, and 11 bases lay between the germline ends. This CDR3 reads CAWGQGIPLHF. The CDR3 DNA sequence: TGTGCCTGGGGCCAGGGAATACCCCTCCACTTT. Full variable domain (rest looked up from reference TRBV30 and TRBJ1-6): SQTIHQWPATLVQPVGSPLSLECTVEGTSNPNLYWYRQAAGRGLQLLFYSVGIGQISSEVPQNLSASRPQDRQFILSSKKLLLSDSGFYLCAWGQGIPLHFGNGTRLTVT.

The chain is built from TRBV5-1 and TRBJ2-7; 9 nucleotides align to TRBD1. The CDR3 has 15 amino acids. Germline V lookup: CDR1 SGHRS, CDR2 YFSETQ. The ends lost 4 bases at V and 2 bases at J; junction bases unmatched: 7. The CDR3 nucleotides are TGCGCCAGCAGCCGGACAGGGGAAATCCCCTACGAGCAGTACTTC. Translation gives CASSRTGEIPYEQYF.

The chain employs TRBV18 and TRBJ1-1; TRBD1 matches at 10 bases. The CDR3 totals 17 residues. CDR1 is KGHSH, CDR2 LQKENI, per germline. Trimming took 1 base from V and 0 from J; bases not matched to a gene: 5. CDR3 sequence reads: CASSPRGQGTLNTEAFF. Written as DNA, the CDR3 is TGTGCCAGCTCACCACGGGGACAGGGGACCTTGAACACTGAAGCTTTCTTT.

The chain recombines TRBV2 with TRBJ1-4, with unresolved D. Germline CDR1 and CDR2: SNHLY and FYNNEI. This CDR3 has 12 amino acids. V gave up 7 bases and J gave up 8 bases, with 11 bases separating them. In nucleotides, the CDR3 is TGTGCCAGCAAAGCGGGTTTGGAAAAACTGTTTTTT. Translating gives CASKAGLEKLFF.

The rearrangement joins TRBV2 to TRBJ2-1; tentative D call: TRBD2 (6 bases). The germline gives CDR1 SNHLY, CDR2 FYNNEI. V was clipped by 4 bases and J by 5 bases, with 12 bases between them. The CDR3 runs 14 residues. CDR3 sequence reads: CASSGGVLHNEQFF. The CDR3 nucleotides are TGTGCCAGCAGTGGGGGGGTCCTGCACAATGAGCAGTTCTTC.

In this sample, this clone is medium-sized. V is TRBV30 and J is TRBJ2-2; a weak D match, TRBD1 (6 bases). Trimming stripped 2 bases from V and 4 bases from J, with 11 bases between. This CDR3 is built from 14 residues. The germline gives CDR1 GTSNPN, CDR2 SVGIG (reference sequence). For the CDR3, the DNA is TGTGCCTGGAGTTGGGGGCAGCCCACCGGGGAGCTGTTTTTT. Its protein is CAWSWGQPTGELFF.

The V and J genes are TRBV24-1 and TRBJ2-2; TRBD1 matches at 8 bases. Germline lookup yields CDR1 KGHDR and CDR2 SFDVKD. The CDR3 sequence is 16 residues long. V dropped 4 bases and J dropped 7; count of bases not matched to a gene: 10. CDR3 sequence (DNA): TGTGCCACCAGTGACCCCGGCAGGGGGCAGGGCGGGGAGCTGTTTTTT. Its protein is CATSDPGRGQGGELFF.

This clone was seen only a few times. The genes are TRBV5-1 and TRBJ2-7; the match to TRBD1 covers 7 bases. There are 15 residues in the CDR3. V shed 4 bases and J 1 base; nucleotides not matched to a gene: 8. Germline V gene sequence: CDR1 SGHRS, CDR2 YFSETQ. As DNA, the CDR3 is TGCGCCAGCAGCGCGGACAGGACTCAGTCCTACGAGCAGTACTTC. Its translation: CASSADRTQSYEQYF.